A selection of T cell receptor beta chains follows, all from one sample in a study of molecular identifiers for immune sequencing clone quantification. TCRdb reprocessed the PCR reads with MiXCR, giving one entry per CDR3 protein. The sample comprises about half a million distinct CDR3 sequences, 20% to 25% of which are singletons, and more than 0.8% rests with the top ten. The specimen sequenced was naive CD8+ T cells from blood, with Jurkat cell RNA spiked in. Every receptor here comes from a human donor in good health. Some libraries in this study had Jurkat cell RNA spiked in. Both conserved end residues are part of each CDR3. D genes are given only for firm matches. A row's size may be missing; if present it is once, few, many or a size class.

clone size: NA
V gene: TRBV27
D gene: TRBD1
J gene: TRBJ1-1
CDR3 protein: CASSPRTGVNTEAFF
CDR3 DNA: TGTGCCAGCAGTCCGAGGACAGGGGTGAACACTGAAGCTTTCTTT

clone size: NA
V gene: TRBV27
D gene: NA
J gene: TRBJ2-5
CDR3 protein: CASSRRGLQETQYF
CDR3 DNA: TGTGCCAGCAGTCGCAGGGGCCTCCAAGAGACCCAGTACTTC

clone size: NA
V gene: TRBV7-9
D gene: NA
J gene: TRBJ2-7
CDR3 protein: CASSSTMGEFLYEQYF
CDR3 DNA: TGTGCCAGCAGCTCTACTATGGGGGAGTTTTTGTACGAGCAGTACTTC

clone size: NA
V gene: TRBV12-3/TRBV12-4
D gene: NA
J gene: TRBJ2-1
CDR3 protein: CASSLRVTEQFF
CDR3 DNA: TGTGCCAGCAGTTTAAGGGTCACTGAGCAGTTCTTC

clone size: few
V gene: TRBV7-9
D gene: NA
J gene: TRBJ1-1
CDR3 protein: CASSLVVGNTEAFF
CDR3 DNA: TGTGCCAGCAGCTTAGTTGTGGGGAACACTGAAGCTTTCTTT

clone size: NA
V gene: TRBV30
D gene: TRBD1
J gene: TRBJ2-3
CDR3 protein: CAWSLGQGTDTQYF
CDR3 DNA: TGTGCCTGGAGTCTTGGACAGGGCACAGATACGCAGTATTTT

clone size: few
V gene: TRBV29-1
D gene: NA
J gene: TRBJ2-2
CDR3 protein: CSVGEVGVTSWTGELFF
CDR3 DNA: TGCAGCGTGGGAGAGGTGGGGGTCACCTCGTGGACCGGGGAGCTGTTTTTT

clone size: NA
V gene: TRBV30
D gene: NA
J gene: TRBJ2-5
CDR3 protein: CAWSATSSETQYF
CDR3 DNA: TGTGCCTGGAGTGCTACCAGTTCTGAGACCCAGTACTTC

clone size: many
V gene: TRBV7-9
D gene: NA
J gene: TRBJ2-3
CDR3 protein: CASSWGLVVDTDTQYF
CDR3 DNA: TGTGCCAGCAGCTGGGGTTTAGTGGTGGACACAGATACGCAGTATTTT

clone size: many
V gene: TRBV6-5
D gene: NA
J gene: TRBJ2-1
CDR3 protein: CASSYSNSNPRADEQFF
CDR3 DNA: TGTGCCAGCAGTTACTCGAACTCGAATCCTAGGGCGGATGAGCAGTTCTTC

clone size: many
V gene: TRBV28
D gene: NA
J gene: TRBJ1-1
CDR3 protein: CASSLMGAEAFF
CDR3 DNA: TGTGCCAGCAGTTTAATGGGTGCTGAAGCTTTCTTT

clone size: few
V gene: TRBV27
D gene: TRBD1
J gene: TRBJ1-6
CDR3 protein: CASSAGQEGNSPLHF
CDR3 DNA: TGTGCCAGCAGCGCCGGACAGGAGGGAAATTCACCCCTCCACTTT

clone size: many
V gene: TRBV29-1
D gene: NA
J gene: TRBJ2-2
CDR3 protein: CSVVAGTTNTGELFF
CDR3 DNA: TGCAGCGTTGTTGCGGGGACCACGAACACCGGGGAGCTGTTTTTT

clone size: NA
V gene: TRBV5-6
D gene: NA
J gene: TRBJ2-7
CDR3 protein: CASSSVSGYEQYF
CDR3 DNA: TGTGCCAGCAGCTCCGTCTCGGGATACGAGCAGTACTTC

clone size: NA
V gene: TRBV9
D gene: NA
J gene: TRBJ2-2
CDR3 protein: CASSVGGYSNTGEPFF
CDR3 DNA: TGTGCCAGCAGCGTAGGAGGGTACTCGAACACCGGGGAGCCGTTTTTT

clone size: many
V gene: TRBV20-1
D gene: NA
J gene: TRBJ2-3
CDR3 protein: CSALDKPSTDTQYF
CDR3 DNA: TGCAGTGCCCTGGACAAACCTAGCACAGATACGCAGTATTTT

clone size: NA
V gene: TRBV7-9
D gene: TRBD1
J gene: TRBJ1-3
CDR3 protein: CASISRQGAGNTIYF
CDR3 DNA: TGTGCCAGCATCTCAAGACAGGGAGCTGGAAACACCATATATTTT

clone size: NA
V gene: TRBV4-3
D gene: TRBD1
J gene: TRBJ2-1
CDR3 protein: CASSQDGFQGANEQFF
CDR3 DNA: TGCGCCAGCAGCCAAGATGGATTCCAGGGGGCGAATGAGCAGTTCTTC

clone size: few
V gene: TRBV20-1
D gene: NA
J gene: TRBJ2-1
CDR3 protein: CSARARGAGTPGEQFF
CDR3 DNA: TGCAGTGCTAGAGCTCGAGGCGCCGGGACCCCTGGGGAGCAGTTCTTC

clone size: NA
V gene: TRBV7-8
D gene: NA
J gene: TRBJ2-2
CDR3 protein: CACSVLDRLNTGELFF
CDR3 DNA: TGTGCCTGCAGCGTACTTGACAGGTTGAACACCGGGGAGCTGTTTTTT

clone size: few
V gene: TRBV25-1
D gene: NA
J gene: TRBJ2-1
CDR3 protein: CASSESWGSSYNEQSF
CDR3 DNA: TGTGCCAGCAGTGAATCTTGGGGTTCTTCCTACAATGAGCAGTCCTTC

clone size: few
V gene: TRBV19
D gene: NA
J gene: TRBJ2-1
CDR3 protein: CASSPSSSSYNEQFF
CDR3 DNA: TGTGCCAGTAGTCCCTCTTCGAGCTCCTACAATGAGCAGTTCTTC

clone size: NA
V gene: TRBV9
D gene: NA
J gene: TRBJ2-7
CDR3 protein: CASSVNPASYEQYF
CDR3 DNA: TGTGCCAGCAGCGTAAACCCAGCCTCCTACGAGCAGTACTTC

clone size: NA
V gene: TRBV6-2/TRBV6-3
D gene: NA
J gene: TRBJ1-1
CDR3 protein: CASSYATSNTEAFF
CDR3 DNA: TGTGCCAGCAGTTACGCGACGTCGAACACTGAAGCTTTCTTT

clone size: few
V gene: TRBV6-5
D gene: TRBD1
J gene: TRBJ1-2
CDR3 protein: CASSYSAGTGFYTF
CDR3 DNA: TGTGCCAGCAGTTACTCAGCTGGGACAGGGTTCTACACCTTC

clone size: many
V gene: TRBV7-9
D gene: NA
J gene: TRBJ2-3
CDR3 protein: CASSYFGDSVRPDTQYF
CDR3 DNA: TGTGCCAGCAGCTACTTCGGGGACTCAGTTCGCCCAGATACGCAGTATTTT

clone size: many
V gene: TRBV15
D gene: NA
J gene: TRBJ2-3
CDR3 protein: CATSRVQSRVTDTQYF
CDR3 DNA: TGTGCCACCAGCAGAGTCCAGAGTCGAGTGACAGATACGCAGTATTTT

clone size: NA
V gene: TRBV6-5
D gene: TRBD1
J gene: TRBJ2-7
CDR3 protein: CASSYLGQGSYEQYF
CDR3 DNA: TGTGCCAGCAGTTACCTAGGACAGGGGTCTTACGAGCAGTACTTC

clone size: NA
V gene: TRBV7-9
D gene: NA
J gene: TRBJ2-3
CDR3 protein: CASSITSISTDTQYF
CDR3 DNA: TGTGCCAGCAGCATTACAAGTATTAGCACAGATACGCAGTATTTT

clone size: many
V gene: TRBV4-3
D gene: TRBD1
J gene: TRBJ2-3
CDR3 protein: CASSQTGSRGDTQYF
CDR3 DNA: TGCGCCAGCAGCCAGACAGGGAGCCGAGGAGATACGCAGTATTTT

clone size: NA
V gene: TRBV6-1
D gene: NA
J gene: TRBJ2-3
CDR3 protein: CASGSAPHPTDTQYF
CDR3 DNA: TGTGCCAGCGGGTCTGCGCCCCACCCGACAGATACGCAGTATTTT

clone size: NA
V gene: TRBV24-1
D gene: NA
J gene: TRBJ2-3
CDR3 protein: CATSPTDTDTQYF
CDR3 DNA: TGTGCCACCAGCCCTACAGACACAGATACGCAGTATTTT

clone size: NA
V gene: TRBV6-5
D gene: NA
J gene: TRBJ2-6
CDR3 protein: CASSFYSGASVLTF
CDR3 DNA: TGTGCCAGCAGTTTCTACTCTGGGGCCAGCGTCCTGACTTTC

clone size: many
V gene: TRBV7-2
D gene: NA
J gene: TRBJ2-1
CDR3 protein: CASSPLGGTDNEQFF
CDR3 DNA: TGTGCCAGCAGCCCCCTCGGGGGCACCGACAATGAGCAGTTCTTC

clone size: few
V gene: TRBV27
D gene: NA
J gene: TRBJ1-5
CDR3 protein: CASSSGTGSDQPQHF
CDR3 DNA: TGTGCCAGCAGTTCCGGGACGGGAAGCGATCAGCCCCAGCATTTT

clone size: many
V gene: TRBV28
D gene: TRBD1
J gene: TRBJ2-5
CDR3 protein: CASSSRTGELQETQYF
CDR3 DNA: TGTGCCAGCAGTTCAAGGACAGGAGAACTCCAAGAGACCCAGTACTTC

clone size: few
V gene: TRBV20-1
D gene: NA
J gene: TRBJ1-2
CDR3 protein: CSVSGTGTFQGYTF
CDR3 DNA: TGCAGTGTTTCAGGGACCGGGACCTTTCAAGGCTACACCTTC

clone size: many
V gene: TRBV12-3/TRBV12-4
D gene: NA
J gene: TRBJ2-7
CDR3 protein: CASSQRAYEQYF
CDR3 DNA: TGTGCCAGCAGCCAGAGGGCCTACGAGCAGTACTTC

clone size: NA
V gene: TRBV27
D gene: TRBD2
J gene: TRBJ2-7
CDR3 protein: CASSVGTSGFYEQYF
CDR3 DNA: TGTGCCAGCAGTGTCGGGACTAGCGGGTTCTACGAGCAGTACTTC

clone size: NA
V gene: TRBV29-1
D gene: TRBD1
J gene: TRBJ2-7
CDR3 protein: CSVTDRAYEQYF
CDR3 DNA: TGCAGCGTAACGGACAGGGCCTACGAGCAGTACTTC